A selection of T cell receptor beta chains follows, all from one sample in a study of blood T cell repertoires in COVID-19. Profiled with immunoSEQ multiplex PCR; TCRdb holds only in-frame clones, not every one. The sample yields about 140,000 clones, around 81% seen once. Sequencing was carried out using peripheral blood. The receptors were gathered from a human donor in a cohort sampled during active COVID-19. The CDR3 runs from the conserved cysteine through the conserved F or W. D genes are given only for firm matches. A clone size is listed for some rows: how often the clone was seen (once, few, many), or a class if it is expanded.

D	size	V	J	DNA	CDR3
NA	NA	TRBV28	TRBJ2-3	TGTGCCAGCAGAATTACTCCCCTCACAGATACGCAGTATTTT	CASRITPLTDTQYF
NA	NA	TRBV25-1	TRBJ1-1	TGTGCCAGCAGTGAGCGAACAGGGTCTGAAGCTTTCTTT	CASSERTGSEAFF
TRBD1	NA	TRBV5-1	TRBJ2-1	TGCGCCAGCAGCTTGCAGGGGGCTACCTACAATGAGCAGTTCTTC	CASSLQGATYNEQFF
NA	once	TRBV7-2	TRBJ1-2	TGTGCCAGCAGCTTAGTCAAGGCGCGCGGCGACTATGGCTACACCTTC	CASSLVKARGDYGYTF
NA	few	TRBV3-1/TRBV3-2	TRBJ1-3	TGTGCCAGCAGCCAAGTATTCGCAGGGAATTGGAACACCATATATTTT	CASSQVFAGNWNTIYF
TRBD2	NA	TRBV5-1	TRBJ2-3	TGCGCCAGCAGTCCTAGCGGGAACACAGATACGCAGTATTTT	CASSPSGNTDTQYF
TRBD1	NA	TRBV2	TRBJ1-5	TGTGCCAGCAGTCTACAGGGGGCCCTCCCCCTTCCTTATAGCAATCAGCCCCAGCATTTT	CASSLQGALPLPYSNQPQHF
NA	NA	TRBV2	TRBJ1-1	TGTGCCAGCAGATACGGCGGGGTAGGGAACACTGAAGCTTTCTTT	CASRYGGVGNTEAFF
TRBD1	once	TRBV7-9	TRBJ2-6	TGTGCCAGCAGCTTATCCTGGCTAGGGGGCTTCTCTGGGGCCAACGTCCTGACTTTC	CASSLSWLGGFSGANVLTF
NA	NA	TRBV25-1	TRBJ2-2	TGTGCCAGCAGTGAGAGCCGAGGGGGTGCCGGGGAGCTGTTTTTT	CASSESRGGAGELFF
TRBD1	NA	TRBV13	TRBJ2-7	TGTGCCAGCAGCGCTCCGGGACAGGGGGCCGGGGAGCAGTACTTC	CASSAPGQGAGEQYF
NA	NA	TRBV27	TRBJ1-2	TGTGCCAGCAGGGGCAGGGCCTATGGCTACACCTTC	CASRGRAYGYTF
TRBD2	NA	TRBV4-2	TRBJ2-5	TGTGCCAGCAGCCAAGTCGGCCTAGCGGAAGAGACCCAGTACTTC	CASSQVGLAEETQYF